This TCR beta chain was retrieved from a study of OX40 agonist ivuxolimab in advanced cancers. The protocol was immunoSEQ multiplex PCR, while the TCRdb copy is restricted to in-frame clones and leaves out a portion. This table has fewer than 65,000 clones, less than 85% appearing once. Germline V gene data show CDR1 as MNHEY and CDR2 as SVGAGI. The V gene lost 0 bases and the J gene lost 12 bases, with 14 bases spanning the gap. The CDR3 is 14 amino acids. The receptor's source is an adult with an advanced solid tumor such as melanoma, head and neck, liver or kidney cancer. The gene calls are TRBV6-5 and TRBJ1-4; D unresolved. The sequencing used CD4+ or CD8+ T cells sorted from blood, collected in a trial of the OX40 agonist ivuxolimab. The CDR3 DNA reads TGTGCCAGCAGTTACTCCCGGGTGGGAAAAGAACTGTTTTTT. Protein sequence: CASSYSRVGKELFF.